This is a list of T cell receptor beta chains from one sample in a study of cytomegalovirus exposure and HLA in healthy donors. Measured with immunoSEQ multiplex PCR; TCRdb has only the in-frame clones, and not every one. The data hold about 130,000 clones, with roughly 90% observed a single time. The sample comprised PBMCs. These receptor sequences come from a man aged 25 to 45 in good health and CMV-seronegative. CDR3s include the opening cysteine and the closing phenylalanine or tryptophan. The D gene is left open where the match is weak. The listing skips clone size in some rows; elsewhere it reads once, few, many or a size class.

>TRBV29-1|.|.|TRBJ2-1
CSVGGRGDFYEQFF
TGCAGCGTTGGGGGCCGCGGGGACTTCTATGAGCAGTTCTTC
>TRBV30|.|once|TRBJ1-4
CAGIASATNEKLFF
TGTGCCGGGATAGCCTCAGCAACTAATGAAAAACTGTTTTTT
>TRBV29-1|TRBD1|.|TRBJ1-2
CSVADRGLLNYGYTF
TGCAGCGTGGCGGACAGGGGGCTCCTGAACTATGGCTACACCTTC
>TRBV15|.|.|TRBJ1-6
CATSRDRGGNSPLHF
TGTGCCACCAGCAGAGATCGGGGAGGAAATTCACCCCTCCACTTT
>TRBV6-1|TRBD2|.|TRBJ2-1
CASNPGAGGSNEQFF
TGTGCCAGCAATCCTGGGGCGGGAGGTAGCAATGAGCAGTTCTTC
>TRBV7-9|TRBD1|.|TRBJ1-1
CASSLGTGEVEAFF
TGTGCCAGCAGCTTGGGGACAGGGGAAGTTGAAGCTTTCTTT
>TRBV7-2|.|.|TRBJ2-5
CASSNPQTRGETQYF
TGTGCCAGCAGCAACCCCCAGACTAGAGGGGAGACCCAGTACTTC
>TRBV7-2|TRBD1|.|TRBJ2-7
CASSRDRGSYEQYF
TGTGCCAGCAGCCGGGACAGGGGCTCCTACGAGCAGTACTTC
>TRBV23-1|TRBD1|few|TRBJ1-5
CASSPGTGGSQPQHF
TGCGCCAGCAGCCCCGGGACAGGGGGTTCTCAGCCCCAGCATTTT
>TRBV2|.|.|TRBJ1-2
CASSDTNRDGYTF
TGTGCCAGCAGCGATACGAACAGGGATGGCTACACCTTC
>TRBV27|TRBD2|.|TRBJ2-7
CASRGLALEQYF
TGTGCCAGCCGAGGACTAGCGCTCGAGCAGTACTTC
>TRBV2|.|.|TRBJ1-6
CASSDAAINSPLHF
TGTGCCAGCAGTGACGCTGCGATTAATTCACCCCTCCACTTT
>TRBV7-9|TRBD2|.|TRBJ2-7
CASSLDGRRYEQYF
TGTGCCAGCAGCTTAGACGGGAGGCGGTACGAGCAGTACTTC
>TRBV7-6|.|.|TRBJ2-7
CASSFRGGYEQYF
TGTGCCAGCAGCTTTAGGGGGGGCTACGAGCAGTACTTC
>TRBV6-4|TRBD2|once|TRBJ2-1
CASSEREGAHNEQFF
TGTGCCAGCTCAGAGCGGGAGGGGGCCCACAATGAGCAGTTCTTC
>TRBV5-1|TRBD1|.|TRBJ2-7
CASALRGLYEQYF
TGCGCCAGCGCATTGAGGGGGCTCTACGAGCAGTACTTC
>TRBV16|.|.|TRBJ2-3
CASTLLQASDTQYF
TGTGCCAGCACCCTTCTACAGGCATCCGATACGCAGTATTTT
>TRBV2|TRBD1|.|TRBJ1-4
CASQGQETDKLFF
TGTGCCAGCCAGGGACAGGAGACAGACAAACTGTTTTTT
>TRBV5-4|TRBD2|.|TRBJ2-3
CASSLSSGSTDTQYF
TGTGCCAGCAGCTTATCTAGCGGATCCACAGATACGCAGTATTTT
>TRBV15|.|.|TRBJ1-5
CATSSGGYSNQPQHF
TGTGCCACCAGCAGTGGGGGCTATAGCAATCAGCCCCAGCATTTT